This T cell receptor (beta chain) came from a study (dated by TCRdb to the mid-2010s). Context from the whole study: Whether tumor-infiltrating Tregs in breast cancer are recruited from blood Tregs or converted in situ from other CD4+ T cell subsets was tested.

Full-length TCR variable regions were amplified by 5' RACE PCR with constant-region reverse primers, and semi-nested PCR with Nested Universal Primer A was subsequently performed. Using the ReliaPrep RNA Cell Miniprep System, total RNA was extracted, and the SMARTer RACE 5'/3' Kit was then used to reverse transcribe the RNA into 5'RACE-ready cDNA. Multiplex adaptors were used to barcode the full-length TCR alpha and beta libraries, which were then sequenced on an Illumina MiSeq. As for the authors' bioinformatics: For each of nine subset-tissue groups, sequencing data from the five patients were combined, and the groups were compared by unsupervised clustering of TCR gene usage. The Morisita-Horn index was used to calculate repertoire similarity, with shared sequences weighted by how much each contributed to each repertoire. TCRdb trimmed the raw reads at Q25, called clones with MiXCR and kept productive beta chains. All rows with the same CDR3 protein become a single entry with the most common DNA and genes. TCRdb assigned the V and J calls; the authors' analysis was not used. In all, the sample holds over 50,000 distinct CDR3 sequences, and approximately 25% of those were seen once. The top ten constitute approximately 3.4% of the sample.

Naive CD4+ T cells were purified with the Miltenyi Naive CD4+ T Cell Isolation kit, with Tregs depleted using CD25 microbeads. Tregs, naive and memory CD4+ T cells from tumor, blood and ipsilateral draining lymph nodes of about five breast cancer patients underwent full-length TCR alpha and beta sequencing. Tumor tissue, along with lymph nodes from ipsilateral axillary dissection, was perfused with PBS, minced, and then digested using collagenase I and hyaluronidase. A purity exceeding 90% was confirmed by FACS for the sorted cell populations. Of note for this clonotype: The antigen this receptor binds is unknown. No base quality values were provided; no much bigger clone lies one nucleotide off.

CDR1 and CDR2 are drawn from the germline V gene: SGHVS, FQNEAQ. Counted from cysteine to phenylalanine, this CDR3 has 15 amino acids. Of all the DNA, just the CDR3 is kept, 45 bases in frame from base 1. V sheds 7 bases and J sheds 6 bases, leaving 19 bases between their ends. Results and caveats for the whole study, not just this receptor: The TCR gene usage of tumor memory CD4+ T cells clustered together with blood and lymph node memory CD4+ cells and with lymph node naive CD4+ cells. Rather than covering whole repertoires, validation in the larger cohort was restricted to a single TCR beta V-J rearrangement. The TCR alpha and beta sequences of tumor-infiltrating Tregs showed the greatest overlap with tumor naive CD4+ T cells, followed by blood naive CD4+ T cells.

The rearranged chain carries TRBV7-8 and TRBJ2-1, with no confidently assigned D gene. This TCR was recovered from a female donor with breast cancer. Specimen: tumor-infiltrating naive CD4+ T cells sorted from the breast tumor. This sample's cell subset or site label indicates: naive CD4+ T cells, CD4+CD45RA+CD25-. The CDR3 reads CASTPSFIRFNEQFF. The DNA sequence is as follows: TGTGCCAGCACCCCGTCGTTCATCCGCTTCAATGAGCAGTTCTTC.